The sequence of this TCR beta chain was determined in a study of blood T cell repertoires in COVID-19. Study at large: The United States, Italy and Spain supplied acute and convalescent COVID-19 samples. From T cells, B-cell-depleted T cells, or PBMCs came the material, which was cDNA or gDNA.

Original handling: Reference gene primers were amplified, and this amplification served to estimate nucleated cell counts. TCRdb keeps only in-frame clones here, not all; method: immunoSEQ multiplex PCR. That table is the source of V, J and clone size, and D and trimming were worked out from the DNA. The table has about 59,000 clones, 90% seen once. The CDR3 is made up of 16 amino acids. Per germline, CDR1 SGHRS and CDR2 YFSETQ. With V trimmed by 6 bases and J by 7 bases, 8 bases remained unmatched. The rearrangement joins TRBV5-1 to TRBJ1-6; 12 nucleotides line up with TRBD1. Sequenced input: peripheral blood. The sequence was obtained from an elderly man with acute or convalescent COVID-19. For the CDR3, the DNA is TGCGCCAGCAAGATGGGACAGGGGGCGTTGAATTCACCCCTCCACTTT. Its protein is CASKMGQGALNSPLHF.